This record looks at one TCR beta chain sequence and its context. Antigen: not known. This CDR3 contains 13 residues. Per the germline V gene, CDR1 is MNHEY and CDR2 is SMNVEV (reference sequence). The V end lost 3 bases, the J end lost 4 bases, and 8 bases lay between the germline ends. Use of 60 Vbeta and 13 Jbeta primers characterized the PCR. TCRdb's copy holds only in-frame clones and misses some; the assay was immunoSEQ multiplex PCR. In the table there are 200,000 or so clones, around 79% of which are singletons. This entry belongs to a study of cytomegalovirus exposure and HLA in healthy donors. Study results and caveats: Further analysis, carried out later, found HLA-associated TCR beta chains more clonally expanded than equally common other chains. HLA alleles showed associations with approximately 15,000 TCR beta sequences in a later analysis, at a 0.05 false discovery rate.

The material sequenced was PBMCs. The chain links TRBV27 to TRBJ2-3; TRBD1 might be the D (5 bases). The sequence came from a male donor in good health and CMV-seropositive. CDR3 in DNA: TGTGCCAGCAGTTTCATACAGGCAGATACGCAGTATTTT. Protein: CASSFIQADTQYF.